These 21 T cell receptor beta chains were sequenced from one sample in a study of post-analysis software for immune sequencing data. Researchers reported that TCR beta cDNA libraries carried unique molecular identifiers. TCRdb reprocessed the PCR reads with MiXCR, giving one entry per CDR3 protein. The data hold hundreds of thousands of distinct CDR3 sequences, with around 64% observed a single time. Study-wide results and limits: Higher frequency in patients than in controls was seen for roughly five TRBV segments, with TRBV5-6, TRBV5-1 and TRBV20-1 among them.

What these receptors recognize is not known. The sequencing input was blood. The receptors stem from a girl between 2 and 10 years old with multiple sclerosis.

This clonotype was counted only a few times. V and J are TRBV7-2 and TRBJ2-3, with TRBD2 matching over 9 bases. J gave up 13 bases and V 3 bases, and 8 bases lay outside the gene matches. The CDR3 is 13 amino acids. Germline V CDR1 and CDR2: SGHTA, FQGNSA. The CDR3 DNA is TGTGCCAGCAGCTTGCCCTCAGCGGGGGGTAAGTATTTT. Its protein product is CASSLPSAGGKYF.

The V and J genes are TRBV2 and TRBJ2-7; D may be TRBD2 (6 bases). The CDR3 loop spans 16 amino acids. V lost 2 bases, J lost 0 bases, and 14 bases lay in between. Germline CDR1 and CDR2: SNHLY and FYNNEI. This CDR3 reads CASSELAPGSSYEQYF. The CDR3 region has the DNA TGTGCCAGCAGTGAACTTGCTCCCGGGAGCTCCTACGAGCAGTACTTC.

The CDR3 reads CASSLTNNNEQFF. The CDR3, as DNA: TGTGCCAGCAGCCTGACTAACAACAATGAGCAGTTCTTC. The chain has TRBV28 and TRBJ2-1, with D tentatively TRBD2 (5 bases). The V end was cut by 6 bases, the J end by 5 bases, with 11 bases between. This CDR3 has 13 residues. Germline V gene data show CDR1 as MDHEN and CDR2 as SYDVKM.

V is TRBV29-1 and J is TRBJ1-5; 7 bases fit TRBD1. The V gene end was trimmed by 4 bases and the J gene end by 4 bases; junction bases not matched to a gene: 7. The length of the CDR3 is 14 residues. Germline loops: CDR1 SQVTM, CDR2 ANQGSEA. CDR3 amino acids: CSVADREKNQPQHF. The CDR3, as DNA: TGCAGCGTTGCAGACAGGGAGAAAAATCAGCCCCAGCATTTT.

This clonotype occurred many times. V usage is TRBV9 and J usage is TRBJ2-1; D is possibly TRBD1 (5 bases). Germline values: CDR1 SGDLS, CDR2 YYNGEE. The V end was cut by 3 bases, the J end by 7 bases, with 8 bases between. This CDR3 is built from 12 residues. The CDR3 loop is CASSADSNEQFF. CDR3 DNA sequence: TGTGCCAGCAGCGCAGACAGTAATGAGCAGTTCTTC.

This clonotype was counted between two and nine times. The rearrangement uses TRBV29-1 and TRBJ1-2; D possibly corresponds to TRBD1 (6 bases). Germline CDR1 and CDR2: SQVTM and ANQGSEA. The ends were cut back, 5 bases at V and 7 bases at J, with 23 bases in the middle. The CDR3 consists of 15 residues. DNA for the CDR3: TGCAGCGTTTCCACAGCGCGGGGGCGCGCTGTTGGCTACACCTTC. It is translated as CSVSTARGRAVGYTF.

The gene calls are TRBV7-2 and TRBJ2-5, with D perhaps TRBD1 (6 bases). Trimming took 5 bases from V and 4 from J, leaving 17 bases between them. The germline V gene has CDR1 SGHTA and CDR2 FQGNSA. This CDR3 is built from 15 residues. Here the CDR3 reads CASSPGESRVETQYF. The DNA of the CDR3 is TGTGCCAGCAGCCCAGGGGAGTCCAGGGTAGAGACCCAGTACTTC.

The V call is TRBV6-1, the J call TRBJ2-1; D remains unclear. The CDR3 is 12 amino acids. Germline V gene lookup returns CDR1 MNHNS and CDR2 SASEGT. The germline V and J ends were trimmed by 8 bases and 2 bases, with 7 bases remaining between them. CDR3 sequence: CASEQTYNEQFF. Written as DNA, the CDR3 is TGTGCCAGCGAGCAGACCTACAATGAGCAGTTCTTC.

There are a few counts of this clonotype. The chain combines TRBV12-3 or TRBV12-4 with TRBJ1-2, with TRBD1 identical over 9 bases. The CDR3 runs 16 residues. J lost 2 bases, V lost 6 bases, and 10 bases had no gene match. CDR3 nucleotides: TGTGCCAGCAGACCACCTACAGGGGGCGAAAACTATGGCTACACCTTC. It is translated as CASRPPTGGENYGYTF.

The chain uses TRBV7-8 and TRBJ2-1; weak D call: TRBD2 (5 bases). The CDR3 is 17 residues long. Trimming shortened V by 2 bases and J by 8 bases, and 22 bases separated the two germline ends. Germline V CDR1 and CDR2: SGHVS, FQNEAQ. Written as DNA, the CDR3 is TGTGCCAGCAGCTTACGTGCCCGACACGGGTCGCGGGATGAGCAGTTCTTC. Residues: CASSLRARHGSRDEQFF.

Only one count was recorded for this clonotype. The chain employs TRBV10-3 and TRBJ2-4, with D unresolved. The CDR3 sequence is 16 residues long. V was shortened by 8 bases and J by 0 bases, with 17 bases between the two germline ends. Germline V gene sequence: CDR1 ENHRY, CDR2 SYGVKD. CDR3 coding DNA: TGTGCCATCGGAGACGGCGCCGATTTAGCCAAAAACATTCAGTACTTC. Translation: CAIGDGADLAKNIQYF.

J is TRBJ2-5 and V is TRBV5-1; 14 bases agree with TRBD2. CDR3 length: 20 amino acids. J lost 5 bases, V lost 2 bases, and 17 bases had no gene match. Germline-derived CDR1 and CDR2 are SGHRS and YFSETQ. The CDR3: CASSFTGLAGDVRYTETQYF. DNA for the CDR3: TGCGCCAGCAGCTTCACGGGACTAGCGGGAGATGTTCGTTATACCGAGACCCAGTACTTC.

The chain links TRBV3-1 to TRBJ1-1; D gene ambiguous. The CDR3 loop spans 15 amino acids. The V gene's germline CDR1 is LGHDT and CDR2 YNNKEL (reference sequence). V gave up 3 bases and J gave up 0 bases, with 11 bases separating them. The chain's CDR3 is CASSQGFGLNTEAFF. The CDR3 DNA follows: TGTGCCAGCAGCCAGGGCTTCGGTCTGAACACTGAAGCTTTCTTT.

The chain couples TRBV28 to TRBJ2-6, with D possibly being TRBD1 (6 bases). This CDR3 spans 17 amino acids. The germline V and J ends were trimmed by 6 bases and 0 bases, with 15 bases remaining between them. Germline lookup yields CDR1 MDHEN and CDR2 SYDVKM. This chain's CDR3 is CASRRDISGSGANVLTF. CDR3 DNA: TGTGCCAGCAGAAGGGACATATCAGGCTCTGGGGCCAACGTCCTGACTTTC.

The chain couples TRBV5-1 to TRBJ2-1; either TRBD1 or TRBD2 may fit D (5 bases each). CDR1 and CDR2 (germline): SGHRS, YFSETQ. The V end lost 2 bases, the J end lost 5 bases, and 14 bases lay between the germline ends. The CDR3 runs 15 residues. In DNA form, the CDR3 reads TGCGCCAGCAGCTTCCCCGGGGCGGCTAACAATGAGCAGTTCTTC. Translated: CASSFPGAANNEQFF. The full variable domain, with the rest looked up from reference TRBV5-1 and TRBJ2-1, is KAGVTQTPRYLIKTRGQQVTLSCSPISGHRSVSWYQQTPGQGLQFLFEYFSETQRNKGNFPGRFSGRQFSNSRSEMNVSTLELGDSALYLCASSFPGAANNEQFFGPGTRLTVL.

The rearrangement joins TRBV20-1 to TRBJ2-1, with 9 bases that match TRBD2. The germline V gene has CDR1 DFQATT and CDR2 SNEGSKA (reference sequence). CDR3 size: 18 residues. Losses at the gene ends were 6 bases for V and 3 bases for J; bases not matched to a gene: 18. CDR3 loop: CSAPGGRAGGLDYNEQFF. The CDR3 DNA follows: TGCAGTGCCCCTGGGGGGAGAGCGGGAGGACTCGACTACAATGAGCAGTTCTTC.

CDR3 residues: CAISGTGLNEQFF. The CDR3 DNA follows: TGTGCCATCAGTGGGACAGGGCTCAATGAGCAGTTCTTC. This chain connects TRBV10-3 to TRBJ2-1; 8 bases fit TRBD1. The CDR3 has 13 residues. Germline assignment: CDR1 ENHRY and CDR2 SYGVKD. V dropped 4 bases and J dropped 6; count of bases not matched to a gene: 2.

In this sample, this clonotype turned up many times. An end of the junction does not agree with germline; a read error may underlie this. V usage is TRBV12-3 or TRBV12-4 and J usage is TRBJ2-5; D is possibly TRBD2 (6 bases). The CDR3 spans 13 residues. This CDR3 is CASSLAVQETQYF. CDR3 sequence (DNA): TGTGCCAGCAGCTTAGCGGTACAAGAGACCCAGTACTTC.

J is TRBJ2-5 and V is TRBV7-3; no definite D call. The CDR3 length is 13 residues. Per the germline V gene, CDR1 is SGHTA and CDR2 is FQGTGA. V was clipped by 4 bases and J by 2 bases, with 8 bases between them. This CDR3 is CASSSIHQETQYF. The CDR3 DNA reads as TGTGCCAGCAGCTCCATCCATCAAGAGACCCAGTACTTC.

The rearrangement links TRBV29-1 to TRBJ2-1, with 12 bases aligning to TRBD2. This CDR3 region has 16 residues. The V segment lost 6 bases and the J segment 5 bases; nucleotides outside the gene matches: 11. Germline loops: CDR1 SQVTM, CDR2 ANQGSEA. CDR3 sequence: CSVGGLAGGHDNEQFF. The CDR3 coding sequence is TGCAGCGTCGGGGGGCTAGCGGGAGGGCACGACAATGAGCAGTTCTTC.

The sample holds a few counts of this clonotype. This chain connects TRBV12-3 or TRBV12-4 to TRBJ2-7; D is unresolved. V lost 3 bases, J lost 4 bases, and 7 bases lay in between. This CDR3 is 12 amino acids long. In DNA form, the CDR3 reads TGTGCCAGCAGTTTCAATGTGTACGAGCAGTACTTC. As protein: CASSFNVYEQYF.